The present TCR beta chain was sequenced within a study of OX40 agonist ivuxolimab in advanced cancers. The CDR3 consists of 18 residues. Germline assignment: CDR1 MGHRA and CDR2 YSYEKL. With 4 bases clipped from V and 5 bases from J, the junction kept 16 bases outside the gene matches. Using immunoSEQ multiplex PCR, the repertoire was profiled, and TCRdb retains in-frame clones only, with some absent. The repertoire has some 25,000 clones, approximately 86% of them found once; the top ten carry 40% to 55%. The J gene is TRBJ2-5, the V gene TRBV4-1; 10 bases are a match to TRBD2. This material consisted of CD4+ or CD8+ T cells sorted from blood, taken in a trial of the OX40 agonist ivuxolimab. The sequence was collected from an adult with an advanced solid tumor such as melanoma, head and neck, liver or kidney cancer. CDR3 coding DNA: TGCGCCAGCAGCCCCCGAGGAACTAGCGGGATCGGTTGGGAGACCCAGTACTTC. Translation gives CASSPRGTSGIGWETQYF.